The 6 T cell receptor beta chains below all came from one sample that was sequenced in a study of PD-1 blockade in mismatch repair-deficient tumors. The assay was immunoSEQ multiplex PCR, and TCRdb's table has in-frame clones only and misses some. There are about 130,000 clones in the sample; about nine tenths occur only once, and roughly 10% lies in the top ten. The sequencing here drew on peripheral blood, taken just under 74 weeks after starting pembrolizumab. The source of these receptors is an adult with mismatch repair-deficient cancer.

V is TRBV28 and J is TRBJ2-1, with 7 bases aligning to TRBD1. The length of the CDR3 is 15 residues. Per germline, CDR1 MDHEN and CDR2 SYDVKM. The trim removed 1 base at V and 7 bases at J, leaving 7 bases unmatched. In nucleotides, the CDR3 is TGTGCCAGCAGTTTATTTCAAAGGGGGCCGAATGAGCAGTTCTTC. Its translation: CASSLFQRGPNEQFF.

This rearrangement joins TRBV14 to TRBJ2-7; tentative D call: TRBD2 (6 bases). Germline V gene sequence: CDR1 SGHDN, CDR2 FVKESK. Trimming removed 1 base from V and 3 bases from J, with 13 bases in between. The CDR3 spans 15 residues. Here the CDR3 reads CASSQGVAASYEQYF. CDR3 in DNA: TGTGCCAGCAGCCAAGGGGTAGCGGCCAGCTACGAGCAGTACTTC. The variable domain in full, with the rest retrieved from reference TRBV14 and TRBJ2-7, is EAGVTQFPSHSVIEKGQTVTLRCDPISGHDNLYWYRRVMGKEIKFLLHFVKESKQDESGMPNNRFLAERTGGTYSTLKVQPAELEDSGVYFCASSQGVAASYEQYFGPGTRLTVT.

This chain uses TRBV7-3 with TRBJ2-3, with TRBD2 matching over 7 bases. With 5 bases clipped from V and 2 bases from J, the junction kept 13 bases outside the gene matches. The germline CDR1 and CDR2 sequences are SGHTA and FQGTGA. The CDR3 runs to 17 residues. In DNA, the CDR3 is TGTGCCAGCAGCCAAAACACGCTAGCGGTCTTCACAGATACGCAGTATTTT. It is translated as CASSQNTLAVFTDTQYF.

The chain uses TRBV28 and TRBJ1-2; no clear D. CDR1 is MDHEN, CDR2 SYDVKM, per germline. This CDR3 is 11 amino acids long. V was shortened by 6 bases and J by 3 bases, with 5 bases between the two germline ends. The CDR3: CASSIYYGYTF. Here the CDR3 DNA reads TGTGCCAGCAGCATCTACTATGGCTACACCTTC.

The CDR3 DNA is TGTGCCAGCAGCTTAGAAGGGGCTGAAGCTTTCTTT. Translation: CASSLEGAEAFF. The rearrangement links TRBV7-2 to TRBJ1-1, with D possibly being TRBD1 (5 bases). Germline CDR1 reads SGHTA; CDR2 reads FQGNSA. V was trimmed by 1 base and J by 6 bases, leaving 6 bases between them. The CDR3 is made up of 12 amino acids.

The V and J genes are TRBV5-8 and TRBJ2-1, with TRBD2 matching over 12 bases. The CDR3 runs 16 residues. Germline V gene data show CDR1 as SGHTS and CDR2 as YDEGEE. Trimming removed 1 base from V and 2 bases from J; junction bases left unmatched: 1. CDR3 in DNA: TGTGCCAGCAGCTTGTCTAGCGGGAGGGCCTACAATGAGCAGTTCTTC. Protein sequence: CASSLSSGRAYNEQFF.